This T cell receptor beta chain came from a study of T cells in Graves' hyperthyroidism and ophthalmopathy. Study-wide background: Specimen type is peripheral blood, collected at initial diagnosis prior to any treatment.

This clonotype showed up just a few times. Patients counted as stable if ophthalmopathy did not develop within 18 months. Amplification targeted TCR beta CDR3 regions from RNA transcripts. The HTBI set primed first-round TCR CDR3 RT-PCR. TCRdb redid the calling of the multiplex PCR reads with MiXCR, one entry per CDR3 protein. Of approximately 400,000 distinct CDR3 sequences in the sample, 20% to 25% are singletons; the top ten hold more than 60%. Input material: blood. The receptor's source is a man in his fifties or sixties with Graves' hyperthyroidism.

The CDR3 is CASSVAGSYEQYF. The CDR3 DNA is TGCGCCAGCAGTGTAGCGGGCTCCTACGAGCAGTACTTC. The chain carries TRBV10-1 and TRBJ2-7, with 7 bases that match TRBD2. V lost 4 bases and J lost 0; bases outside the gene matches: 0. CDR3 size: 13 residues. The germline CDR1 and CDR2 sequences are WNHNN and SYGVQD (reference sequence).